The sequence of this T cell receptor beta chain was determined in a study of neurological immune-mediated disorders (dated by TCRdb to the late 2010s). About the study as a whole: Peripheral blood TCR-beta repertoires from patients with HTLV-I-associated myelopathy (HAM/TSP), patients with multiple sclerosis, and healthy controls were compared in the study using UMI-based sequencing. Longitudinal samples, technical triplicates and paired sorted CD4+ and CD8+ T-cell subsets, alongside PBMC samples, were included among the approximately 98 TCR-beta libraries. The cohort comprised 68 subjects: roughly 15 HAM/TSP patients, 34 multiple sclerosis patients and around 20 healthy controls.

cDNA synthesis used template-switch 5'RACE with a primer carrying a 10-nucleotide random unique molecular identifier tagging each TCR transcript. Over 200 million TCR-beta sequences, covering 15-18 subjects, were produced in each sequencing run. The RNeasy kit was used for extraction of total RNA. The KAPA Real-time Library Amplification kit was used to amplify TCR-beta VDJ regions with primers for the TCR constant region and the 5'RACE anchor. Sample indexes and Illumina adaptors were added in a first PCR, and a second PCR then increased library yield. After purification with Ampure beads, the TCR product of roughly 650 bp was size-selected on a 2% E-gel SizeSelection system. Before pooling, library quality was assessed on a Bioanalyzer, concentration was determined with Qubit, and library quantification was performed with the Kapa Library Quantification kit. An Illumina HiSeq 2500 was used to sequence the libraries paired-end at 2 x 150 bp. To increase sequence diversity, about 23-32% phiX was spiked into each library pool. The paper's processing steps were these. The UMI-based MiGEC pipeline processed quality-filtered reads and removed over 90% of raw TCR sequences during error correction. IMGT germline references were used for alignment of VDJ genes, and clonotypes were defined by a unique CDR3 amino acid sequence together with V-J genes. Clonal expansion, Shannon diversity and CDR3 relatedness (CalcPairwiseDistances, ClusterSamples) were evaluated with VDJtools, and phylogenetic trees were built with CLCbio workbench. A clone was classed as expanded if it had 8 or more unique UMIs, a cutoff based on coefficient-of-variation modelling across technical triplicates. Through fastp at Q25 and MiXCR, TCRdb rebuilt clones from the public reads, retaining in-frame beta chains. Each CDR3 protein gets just one entry, which takes the most common genes and DNA from the rows behind it. These V and J calls rely on TCRdb rather than the paper's analysis. Present in this sample are 25,000 to 30,000 distinct CDR3 sequences, about 12% of which were seen just once. Clones ranked in the top ten supply almost 8% of the sample.

Findings and caveats that apply to the study as a whole: TCR clonal expansion was highest in HAM/TSP patients and lowest in MS patients, with MS patients falling below even healthy controls. No identical CDR3 amino acid sequences were found to be shared among expanded clones across subjects, suggesting that TCR-beta repertoires were private in all groups.

Blood bank volunteers in Maryland, USA served as the healthy controls. Unsorted PBMC libraries were generated from 2 million PBMCs stored in RNAlater at -80 °C until RNA extraction. Peripheral blood underwent Ficoll-Hypaque density gradient centrifugation to isolate PBMCs, which were then cryopreserved in liquid nitrogen. This clonotype has ten or more counts. Its antigen is not yet known. It has no much larger one-base neighbor in the sample; base qualities were not kept. Its CDR3 holds 14 amino acids, cysteine through phenylalanine. Just CDR3 DNA is preserved here, 42 bases in frame from base 1. The germline V gene supplies CDR1 SGHRS and CDR2 YFSETQ. The V and J ends are trimmed by 0 bases and 5 bases, leaving 12 bases between them.

This TCR was recovered from a man between 60 and 75 years old in good health. The V and J segments used are TRBV5-1 and TRBJ2-7; TRBD2 is possibly the D segment (6 matching bases). The specimen sequenced was PBMCs. The CDR3: CASSLGPTSNEQYF. The DNA is as follows: TGCGCCAGCAGCTTGGGCCCGACTAGTAACGAGCAGTACTTC. The full variable domain, with segments outside the CDR3 supplied by the reference TRBV5-1 and TRBJ2-7 proteins, appears as KAGVTQTPRYLIKTRGQQVTLSCSPISGHRSVSWYQQTPGQGLQFLFEYFSETQRNKGNFPGRFSGRQFSNSRSEMNVSTLELGDSALYLCASSLGPTSNEQYFGPGTRLTVT.